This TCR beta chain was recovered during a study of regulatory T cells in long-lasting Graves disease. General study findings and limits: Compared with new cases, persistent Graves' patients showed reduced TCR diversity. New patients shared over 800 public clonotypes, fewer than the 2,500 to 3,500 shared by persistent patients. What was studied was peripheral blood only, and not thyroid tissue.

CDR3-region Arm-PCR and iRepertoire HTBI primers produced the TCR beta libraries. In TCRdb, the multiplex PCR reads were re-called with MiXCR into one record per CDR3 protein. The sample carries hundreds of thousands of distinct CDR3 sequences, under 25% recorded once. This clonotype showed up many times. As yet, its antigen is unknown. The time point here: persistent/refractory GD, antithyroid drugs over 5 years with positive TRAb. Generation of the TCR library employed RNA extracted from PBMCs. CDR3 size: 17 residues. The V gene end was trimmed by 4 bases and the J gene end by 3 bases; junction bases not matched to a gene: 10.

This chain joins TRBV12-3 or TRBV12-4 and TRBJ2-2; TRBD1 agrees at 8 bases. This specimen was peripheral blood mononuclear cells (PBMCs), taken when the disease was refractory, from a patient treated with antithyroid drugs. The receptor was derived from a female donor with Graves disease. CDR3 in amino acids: CASSSYRTGWHTGELFF. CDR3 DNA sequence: TGTGCCAGCAGTTCTTACAGGACAGGGTGGCACACCGGGGAGCTGTTTTTT.